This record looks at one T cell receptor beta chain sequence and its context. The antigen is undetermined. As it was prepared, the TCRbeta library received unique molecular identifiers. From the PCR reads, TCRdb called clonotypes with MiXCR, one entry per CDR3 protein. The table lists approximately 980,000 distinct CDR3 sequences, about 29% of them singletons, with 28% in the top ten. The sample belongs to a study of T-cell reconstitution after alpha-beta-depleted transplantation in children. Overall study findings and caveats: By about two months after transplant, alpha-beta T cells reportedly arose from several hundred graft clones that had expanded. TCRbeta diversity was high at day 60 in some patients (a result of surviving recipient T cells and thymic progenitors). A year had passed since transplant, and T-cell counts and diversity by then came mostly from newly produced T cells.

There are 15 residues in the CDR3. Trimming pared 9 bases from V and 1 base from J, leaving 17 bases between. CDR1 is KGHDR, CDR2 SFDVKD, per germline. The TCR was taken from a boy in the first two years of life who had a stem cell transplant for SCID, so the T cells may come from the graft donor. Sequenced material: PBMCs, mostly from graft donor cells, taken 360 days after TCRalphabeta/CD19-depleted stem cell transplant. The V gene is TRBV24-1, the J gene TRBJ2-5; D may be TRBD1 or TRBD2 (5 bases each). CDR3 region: CATDHRTGPQETQYF. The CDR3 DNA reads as TGTGCCACCGACCATCGGACGGGGCCCCAAGAGACCCAGTACTTC.